This paragraph reports one TCR beta chain. What it recognizes is unknown. Among the approximately 110 subjects of the validation cohort, separate from the roughly 700-subject first cohort, were the donors. The V and J ends lost 6 bases and 7 bases respectively, with 13 bases between them. In germline, CDR1 is MNHEY, CDR2 SMNVEV (reference sequence). The CDR3 runs 13 residues. This table comes from immunoSEQ multiplex PCR, and its TCRdb copy is limited to in-frame clones, with some not included. Of 200,000 to 250,000 clones in the sample, around 78% are singletons; the top ten hold around 5.4%. This specimen belongs to a study of cytomegalovirus exposure and HLA in healthy donors. Whole-study findings and limits: Subsequent analysis of the 110 or so validation repertoires found a tendency for first-cohort TCR clusters to co-occur.

The clonotype originates from a woman aged 18-30 years in good health and CMV-seronegative. The J gene is TRBJ2-1, the V gene TRBV27, with D possibly matching TRBD1 (5 bases). Sequencing was carried out using PBMCs. CDR3 amino acids: CASREGALNEQFF. CDR3 sequence (DNA): TGTGCCAGCAGGGAAGGGGCTTTGAATGAGCAGTTCTTC.